The clone carrying this TCR beta chain appeared a single time. The data belong to a study of blood T cell repertoires in COVID-19. About the research overall: T cells, B-cell-depleted T cells, or PBMCs supplied cDNA or gDNA.

The assay was immunoSEQ multiplex PCR, and TCRdb's table has in-frame clones only and misses some. The table has 130,000 or so clones, roughly 77% seen once. Source material: peripheral blood. The clonotype was recovered from a man in his 60s with active or convalescent COVID-19.

This CDR3 is CASRGGNNEQFF. The CDR3 bases are TGTGCCAGCCGCGGCGGGAACAATGAGCAGTTCTTC. V usage is TRBV6-6 and J usage is TRBJ2-1; a possible D gene is TRBD2 (6 bases). Germline V gene sequence: CDR1 MNHNY, CDR2 SVGAGI (reference sequence). CDR3 length equals 12 residues. The V gene lost 8 bases and the J gene lost 5 bases, with 10 bases spanning the gap.